Listed below are T cell receptor beta chains from one sample, sequenced in a study of molecular identifiers for immune sequencing clone quantification. TCRdb itself ran the PCR reads through MiXCR, one entry per CDR3 protein. The sample has 300,000 to 400,000 distinct CDR3 sequences; roughly a quarter are singletons. Input material: naive CD8+ T cells from blood, with Jurkat cell RNA spiked in. The receptors were sampled from a human donor in good health. Some libraries in this study had Jurkat cell RNA spiked in. Each CDR3 is given without its conserved first and last residue.

>TRBV27
ATSRRQEKLY
>TRBV4-1
ASSQDRALSSYEQY
>TRBV4-3
ASRAAAGTGELF
>TRBV21-1
ASSPRTGWRTDTQY
>TRBV5-1
ASSEGLAGAYEQY
>TRBV9
ASSPDRNTDTQY
>TRBV5-5
ASSPGRLSSYNSPLH
>TRBV13
ASSEIPGQGYEQY
>TRBV29-1
SVEDPSLSGANVLT
>TRBV27
ASTGGQLNSPLH
>TRBV4-3
ASSQDWAEGKEKLF
>TRBV6-2/TRBV6-3
ASMSYLAGSMSTEAF
>TRBV6-5
ASSYGGGLTEAF
>TRBV3-1
ASSPFRGRYEQY
>TRBV2
ASSFDRDYQPQH
>TRBV2
ASLTGQGASPLH
>TRBV6-5
ASSYSGRGFDQPQH
>TRBV7-9
ASSPAGTENTEAF
>TRBV2
ASSAGAPSSYEQY
>TRBV9
ASTAGLAVQETQY
>TRBV6-1
ASSEEHRLSNQPQH
>TRBV11-2
ASSSSGRAADTQY
>TRBV11-2
ASSFRTSGFGEQF
>TRBV9
ASSGITAQDTQY
>TRBV6-2/TRBV6-3
ASSRLDRAYEQY
>TRBV28
ASSLSAANTDTQY
>TRBV29-1
SVEDLSGSRGGELF
>TRBV4-1
ASSQGDPYEQY
>TRBV2
ASSEARGGNTYEQY
>TRBV6-2/TRBV6-3
ASSYPLAGDVNTGELF
>TRBV7-9
ASSFPGTHEQY
>TRBV9
ASSVDGQGADEQY
>TRBV7-6
ASSAGVAGAYNEQF
>TRBV3-1
ASSQESGNTGELF
>TRBV15
ATSREGIDTQY
>TRBV20-1
SATATGPTETQY
>TRBV25-1
ASSEGLTDTQY
>TRBV27
ASSPLMGPEETQY
>TRBV28
ASSFRSGGDEQY
>TRBV19
ASSSSGGAGDTQY
>TRBV5-6
ASSGTGTGLLKLF
>TRBV11-2
ASSFTGTGYYEKY
>TRBV14
ASSPWTGYMDTEAF
>TRBV5-4
ASSLSYEVSGANVLT
>TRBV7-9
ASSPLGQY
>TRBV12-3/TRBV12-4
ASIGGTGWQETQY
>TRBV2
ASTYRQETQY
>TRBV3-1
ASSQVSGTGAF